These 12 T cell receptor beta chains originate from one sample sequenced in a study of T cell repertoires in cytomegalovirus infection. One entry per CDR3 protein results from TCRdb running MiXCR on the reads. The sample has approximately 170,000 distinct CDR3 sequences, around 15% seen once. The material sequenced was PBMCs. Receptors originate from a human donor in good health (CMV status not recorded). Some clones in this sample may be carry-over from other donors' samples.

This chain joins TRBV9 and TRBJ2-1, with unresolved D. Deletions cut 0 bases from V and 6 bases from J, with 10 bases between. From germline, CDR1 is SGDLS and CDR2 YYNGEE. The CDR3 consists of 14 residues. The CDR3: CASSVVEASNEQFF. In DNA, the CDR3 is TGTGCCAGCAGCGTAGTAGAGGCTTCCAATGAGCAGTTCTTC.

This clonotype was counted ten times or more. V and J are TRBV7-2 and TRBJ2-5; 10 positions agree with TRBD2. The CDR3 totals 14 residues. Per germline, CDR1 SGHTA and CDR2 FQGNSA. J lost 4 bases, V lost 5 bases, and 4 bases had no gene match. In DNA form, the CDR3 reads TGTGCCAGCAGCCCTAGCGGGGGCGTAGAGACCCAGTACTTC. This encodes CASSPSGGVETQYF. The full variable domain, rest sourced from reference TRBV7-2 and TRBJ2-5, is GAGVSQSPSNKVTEKGKDVELRCDPISGHTALYWYRQSLGQGLEFLIYFQGNSAPDKSGLPSDRFSAERTGGSVSTLTIQRTQQEDSAVYLCASSPSGGVETQYFGPGTRLLVL.

This clonotype was picked up a small number of times. This rearrangement joins TRBV10-3 to TRBJ1-2; tentative D call: TRBD1 (5 bases). The CDR3 covers 14 residues. Germline assignment: CDR1 ENHRY and CDR2 SYGVKD. V dropped 4 bases and J dropped 9 bases, with 18 bases sitting between them. As DNA, the CDR3 is TGTGCCATCAGTGTCGGCCAGGGCCTTGTTAGCTACACCTTC. It specifies CAISVGQGLVSYTF.

The chain links TRBV20-1 to TRBJ1-4, with a possible D match to TRBD1 (6 bases). CDR3 length: 14 amino acids. Per germline, CDR1 DFQATT and CDR2 SNEGSKA (reference sequence). V gave up 0 bases and J gave up 8 bases, with 13 bases separating them. The CDR3 protein is CSARDPGVGEKLFF. Written as DNA, the CDR3 is TGCAGTGCTAGAGACCCAGGGGTGGGGGAAAAACTGTTTTTT.

This clonotype was counted between two and nine times. V and J are TRBV19 and TRBJ1-5; D gene uncertain. V lost 3 bases, J lost 3 bases, and 9 bases lay in between. The CDR3 consists of 14 residues. The germline V gene has CDR1 LNHDA and CDR2 SQIVND (reference sequence). The CDR3 region has the DNA TGTGCCAGTAGTATTACCGGGAACAATCAGCCCCAGCATTTT. Translation: CASSITGNNQPQHF.

This clonotype came up a few times. V and J are TRBV12-3 or TRBV12-4 and TRBJ1-1, with D perhaps matching TRBD1 (6 bases). The V end was cut by 5 bases, the J end by 0 bases, with 13 bases between. The CDR3 covers 15 residues. This chain's CDR3 is CASSPSGGLNTEAFF. The CDR3 DNA sequence: TGTGCCAGCAGTCCCTCGGGGGGCTTGAACACTGAAGCTTTCTTT.

This clonotype was found many times. This chain connects TRBV7-9 to TRBJ2-6; D not resolved. The CDR3 runs 17 residues. Trimming stripped 4 bases from V and 2 bases from J, with 15 bases between. CDR1 and CDR2 from the germline V gene are SEHNR and FQNEAQ (reference sequence). The DNA for the CDR3 is TGTGCCAGCAGCTCCACCGGACCGGATGCTGGGGCCAACGTCCTGACTTTC. Protein: CASSSTGPDAGANVLTF.

This clonotype was seen more than once but under ten times. V gene TRBV5-1 combines with J gene TRBJ2-1; TRBD2 agrees at 8 bases. The J segment lost 8 bases and the V segment lost 0 bases, leaving 7 bases of the junction unmatched. CDR1 and CDR2 from the germline V gene are SGHRS and YFSETQ. The length of the CDR3 is 15 residues. CDR3 sequence: CASSLGSGALDEQFF. Here the CDR3 DNA reads TGCGCCAGCAGCTTGGGTAGCGGGGCCCTCGATGAGCAGTTCTTC.

This clonotype was found many times. This chain connects TRBV7-2 to TRBJ2-1; maybe TRBD2 (6 bases). The CDR3 consists of 13 residues. CDR1 is SGHTA, CDR2 FQGNSA, per germline. V was pared by 3 bases and J by 8 bases, with 11 bases between. CDR3 sequence reads: CASSFGGGDEQFF. The CDR3 bases are TGTGCCAGCAGCTTCGGGGGTGGGGATGAGCAGTTCTTC.

This clonotype was recorded a few times. The chain carries TRBV28 and TRBJ1-5; D is unresolved. V lost 5 bases, J lost 6 bases, and 5 bases lay in between. Germline values: CDR1 MDHEN, CDR2 SYDVKM. The length of the CDR3 is 11 residues. For the CDR3, the DNA is TGTGCCAGCAGTGGCCTTCAGCCCCAGCATTTT. Translated, it gives CASSGLQPQHF.

In this sample, this clonotype turned up a few times. The rearrangement links TRBV5-1 to TRBJ2-1, with TRBD1 identical over 7 bases. V was pared by 4 bases and J by 2 bases, with 12 bases of the junction left unmatched. The germline CDR1 and CDR2 sequences are SGHRS and YFSETQ. The CDR3 is 17 residues long. CDR3 in amino acids: CASSREGTGTAYNEQFF. DNA for the CDR3: TGCGCCAGCAGCCGGGAAGGCACAGGGACAGCCTACAATGAGCAGTTCTTC.

This clonotype was observed many times. V is TRBV7-2 and J is TRBJ2-1, with unresolved D. V lost 3 bases and J 7 bases, leaving 10 bases between the germline ends. Germline CDR1 is SGHTA and CDR2 is FQGNSA. The CDR3 consists of 13 residues. The CDR3 nucleotides are TGTGCCAGCAGCTTGCTAGTGGGGAATGAGCAGTTCTTC. Translation: CASSLLVGNEQFF.